The 28 T cell receptor beta chains listed next were all sequenced from one sample in a study of cytomegalovirus exposure and HLA in healthy donors. TCRdb's table, derived via immunoSEQ multiplex PCR, lists solely in-frame clones and lacks some. The table records some 140,000 clones, roughly four fifths of them present only once. The specimen sequenced was PBMCs. The receptors were sampled from a man between 25 and 39 years old in good health and CMV-seropositive.

This chain uses TRBV27 with TRBJ2-2; 12 bases align to TRBD1. J gave up 6 bases and V 5 bases, and 7 bases lay outside the gene matches. CDR3 length: 16 amino acids. Germline assignment: CDR1 MNHEY and CDR2 SMNVEV (reference sequence). The CDR3 DNA follows: TGTGCCAGCAGTCCCTTGGGACAGGGGGCGGCCGGGGAGCTGTTTTTT. Translated: CASSPLGQGAAGELFF.

The chain joins TRBV7-2 to TRBJ2-1, with D possibly matching TRBD1 (5 bases). The CDR3 is 14 residues long. Trimming cost V 9 bases and J 3 bases, with 15 bases left between them. Germline V lookup: CDR1 SGHTA, CDR2 FQGNSA. The CDR3 spells CASVQIQGYNEQFF. The CDR3 nucleotides read TGTGCCAGTGTACAAATCCAGGGCTACAATGAGCAGTTCTTC.

The chain couples TRBV5-1 to TRBJ2-3, with a weak D call TRBD2 (6 bases). V was clipped by 0 bases and J by 4 bases, with 9 bases between them. Germline V gene lookup returns CDR1 SGHRS and CDR2 YFSETQ. The CDR3 spans 14 residues. As DNA, the CDR3 is TGCGCCAGCAGCTTGGGTAGCGGTGCAGATACGCAGTATTTT. Translating it yields CASSLGSGADTQYF.

This rearrangement joins TRBV29-1 to TRBJ1-1; no clear D. Per germline, CDR1 SQVTM and CDR2 ANQGSEA. V was shortened by 6 bases and J by 3 bases, with 11 bases between the two germline ends. The CDR3 spans 12 residues. Written as DNA, the CDR3 is TGCAGCGTAACGGTCGAGTACACTGAAGCTTTCTTT. It encodes CSVTVEYTEAFF. Together with reference TRBV29-1 and TRBJ1-1, the CDR3 gives the full variable domain: SAVISQKPSRDICQRGTSLTIQCQVDSQVTMMFWYRQQPGQSLTLIATANQGSEATYESGFVIDKFPISRPNLTFSTLTVSNMSPEDSSIYLCSVTVEYTEAFFGQGTRLTVV.

The V call is TRBV4-2, the J call TRBJ1-2; TRBD1 might be the D (5 bases). The V end lost 1 base, the J end lost 0 bases, and 12 bases lay between the germline ends. The CDR3 covers 16 residues. CDR1 is LGHNA, CDR2 YNFKEQ, per germline. The CDR3 coding sequence is TGTGCCAGCAGCCAAGTTGGGGCCCTCTCTAACTATGGCTACACCTTC. Amino acid sequence: CASSQVGALSNYGYTF.

The rearrangement joins TRBV9 to TRBJ2-5; tentatively, D is TRBD2 (6 bases). This CDR3 is built from 14 residues. CDR1 and CDR2 (germline): SGDLS, YYNGEE. Trimming stripped 4 bases from V and 5 bases from J, with 15 bases between. The CDR3 nucleotides are TGTGCCAGCAGCCAGAGACTAGAGGAGGAGACCCAGTACTTC. Encoded protein: CASSQRLEEETQYF.

The CDR3 here is CASGGVGTDTQYF. The CDR3 DNA follows: TGTGCCAGCGGGGGGGTGGGGACAGATACGCAGTATTTT. This chain links TRBV2 with TRBJ2-3; 7 bases are a match to TRBD2. CDR1 SNHLY and CDR2 FYNNEI come from the germline V gene. There are 13 residues in the CDR3. Germline trimming cut 8 bases from V and 3 bases from J; bases unmatched to any gene: 5.

J is TRBJ1-1 and V is TRBV6-5; no clear D gene. Trimming shortened V by 6 bases and J by 1 base, and 12 bases separated the two germline ends. Per the germline V gene, CDR1 is MNHEY and CDR2 is SVGAGI. This CDR3 contains 14 residues. The DNA for the CDR3 is TGTGCCAGCAGGGCTCGGGGAGCGAACACTGAAGCTTTCTTT. Translating gives CASRARGANTEAFF.

The chain links TRBV7-2 to TRBJ1-2; 9 nucleotides line up with TRBD1. Trimming at V came to 8 bases and at J to 7 bases, leaving 11 bases not matched to a gene. The CDR3 is made up of 14 amino acids. Looked up from germline, CDR1 is SGHTA and CDR2 is FQGNSA. CDR3: CASLKKGQGGGYTF. The CDR3 region has the DNA TGTGCCAGCCTAAAAAAGGGACAGGGAGGTGGCTACACCTTC.

The chain carries TRBV2 and TRBJ1-2, with D uncertain. V gave up 0 bases and J gave up 2 bases, with 10 bases separating them. The CDR3 is 15 amino acids. The germline CDR1 and CDR2 sequences are SNHLY and FYNNEI. As DNA, the CDR3 is TGTGCCAGCAGTGAAGCGAGGGTCGGGAACTATGGCTACACCTTC. Encoded protein: CASSEARVGNYGYTF.

The V call is TRBV5-1, the J call TRBJ2-6; perhaps TRBD2 as D (6 bases). The CDR3 totals 16 residues. Trimming shortened V by 6 bases and J by 1 base, and 14 bases separated the two germline ends. Germline V gene lookup returns CDR1 SGHRS and CDR2 YFSETQ. CDR3 region: CASTGARESGANVLTF. DNA for the CDR3: TGCGCCAGCACCGGGGCACGGGAGTCTGGGGCCAACGTCCTGACTTTC.

The V and J genes are TRBV10-3 and TRBJ2-7, with a tentative D call TRBD1 (5 bases). CDR1 ENHRY and CDR2 SYGVKD come from the germline V gene. The CDR3 sequence is 12 residues long. V shed 9 bases and J shed 2 bases, with 11 bases lying between them. The DNA for the CDR3 is TGTGCCATTGGACAAGACCCCTACGAGCAGTACTTC. Translation: CAIGQDPYEQYF.

The count of this clone is one. The genes are TRBV19 and TRBJ2-7; maybe TRBD2 (7 bases). The CDR3 sequence is 17 residues long. V dropped 4 bases and J dropped 6 bases, with 25 bases sitting between them. CDR1 LNHDA and CDR2 SQIVND come from the germline V gene (reference sequence). The CDR3, as DNA: TGTGCCAGTAGTAGGGACGTCGGGAGAGGGGGGGATGCCGAGCAGTACTTC. This gives the protein CASSRDVGRGGDAEQYF. The full variable domain, rest sourced from reference TRBV19 and TRBJ2-7, is DGGITQSPKYLFRKEGQNVTLSCEQNLNHDAMYWYRQDPGQGLRLIYYSQIVNDFQKGDIAEGYSVSREKKESFPLTVTSAQKNPTAFYLCASSRDVGRGGDAEQYFGPGTRLTVT.

This clone appeared a few times. CDR3 bases: TGTGCCAGCTCACCAAGAGCGGGGGGCTCCTACGAGCAGTACTTC. Residues: CASSPRAGGSYEQYF. The chain couples TRBV18 to TRBJ2-7, with 9 positions matching TRBD2. The ends lost 2 bases at V and 0 bases at J; junction bases unmatched: 2. In germline, CDR1 is KGHSH, CDR2 LQKENI. The CDR3 spans 15 residues. Together with reference TRBV18 and TRBJ2-7, the CDR3 gives the full variable domain: NAGVMQNPRHLVRRRGQEARLRCSPMKGHSHVYWYRQLPEEGLKFMVYLQKENIIDESGMPKERFSAEFPKEGPSILRIQQVVRGDSAAYFCASSPRAGGSYEQYFGPGTRLTVT.

This clone was observed a handful of times. V gene TRBV5-1 combines with J gene TRBJ1-1; 7 bases are shared with TRBD1. V gave up 4 bases and J gave up 0 bases; unmatched junction bases: 6. Germline values: CDR1 SGHRS, CDR2 YFSETQ. This CDR3 is 15 amino acids long. The CDR3 nucleotides are TGCGCCAGCAGCAAGGCGACAGGGCTGAACACTGAAGCTTTCTTT. Residues: CASSKATGLNTEAFF.

V and J are TRBV19 and TRBJ1-3; 7 nucleotides agree with TRBD1. J was trimmed by 0 bases and V by 6 bases; bases with no gene match: 11. The CDR3 runs to 17 residues. Germline CDR1 reads LNHDA; CDR2 reads SQIVND (reference sequence). CDR3: CASSRTLTGASGNTIYF. The CDR3 DNA follows: TGTGCCAGTAGCCGAACACTCACAGGGGCCTCTGGAAACACCATATATTTT.

This clone was counted between two and nine times. The chain joins TRBV11-3 to TRBJ2-2; D might be TRBD1 (5 bases). Germline V gives CDR1 SGHNT, CDR2 YENEEA. V was cut by 4 bases and J by 7 bases, with 10 bases left in between. The CDR3 is made up of 13 amino acids. For the CDR3, the DNA is TGTGCCAGCAGCTCTCAGGGTCACGGGGAGCTGTTTTTT. Amino acids: CASSSQGHGELFF.

This chain uses TRBV30 with TRBJ1-1; the match to TRBD1 covers 7 bases. Germline values: CDR1 GTSNPN, CDR2 SVGIG (reference sequence). J was trimmed by 1 base and V by 5 bases; bases with no gene match: 4. CDR3 length equals 13 residues. In nucleotides, the CDR3 is TGTGCCTGGGCGGGACAGAAGAACACTGAAGCTTTCTTT. Its protein is CAWAGQKNTEAFF.

The V gene is TRBV5-4, the J gene TRBJ2-2; 12 positions match TRBD2. Trimming at V came to 6 bases and at J to 2 bases, leaving 8 bases not matched to a gene. CDR3 length: 17 residues. Germline V lookup: CDR1 SGHNT, CDR2 YYREEE (reference sequence). The CDR3 here is CASKTGLAGTNTGELFF. In DNA form, the CDR3 reads TGTGCCAGCAAAACCGGACTAGCGGGAACTAACACCGGGGAGCTGTTTTTT.

The chain carries TRBV6-5 and TRBJ2-3, with 8 bases aligning to TRBD1. CDR3 length: 11 amino acids. Germline lookup yields CDR1 MNHEY and CDR2 SVGAGI. V dropped 4 bases and J dropped 13; count of bases not matched to a gene: 4. In nucleotides, the CDR3 is TGTGCCAGCAGTTCGACAGGGGCAAAGTATTTT. Protein: CASSSTGAKYF.

The V and J genes are TRBV9 and TRBJ2-7; 13 nucleotides align to TRBD2. V shed 2 bases and J 3 bases; nucleotides not matched to a gene: 8. CDR3 length: 17 amino acids. CDR1 SGDLS and CDR2 YYNGEE come from the germline V gene. CDR3 DNA: TGTGCCAGCAGCGTGGGGACTAGCGGGGAGGGGCGCTACGAGCAGTACTTC. Translated, it gives CASSVGTSGEGRYEQYF. Complete variable domain (other parts from reference TRBV9 and TRBJ2-7): DSGVTQTPKHLITATGQRVTLRCSPRSGDLSVYWYQQSLDQGLQFLIQYYNGEERAKGNILERFSAQQFPDLHSELNLSSLELGDSALYFCASSVGTSGEGRYEQYFGPGTRLTVT.

The J gene is TRBJ1-5, the V gene TRBV18, with D maybe TRBD1 (6 bases). Trimming removed 3 bases from V and 1 base from J, with 10 bases in between. This CDR3 region has 15 residues. The germline V gene has CDR1 KGHSH and CDR2 LQKENI. The CDR3 nucleotides are TGTGCCAGCTCACCGTCCGACAGGAGCAATCAGCCCCAGCATTTT. Its protein product is CASSPSDRSNQPQHF.

This clone showed up just once. This sequence joins TRBV5-6 and TRBJ1-4; TRBD1 matches 12 bases. The CDR3 spans 17 residues. Germline trimming cut 4 bases from V and 7 bases from J; bases unmatched to any gene: 11. Per the germline V gene, CDR1 is SGHDT and CDR2 is YYEEEE. This CDR3 reads CASSPGTGGKRFEKLFF. CDR3 in DNA: TGTGCCAGCAGCCCAGGGACAGGGGGCAAGCGATTTGAAAAACTGTTTTTT.

The genes are TRBV7-8 and TRBJ2-7; D not certain. With 6 bases removed from V and 4 bases from J, the gap between germline ends came to 10 bases. The CDR3 is 12 residues long. Looked up from germline, CDR1 is SGHVS and CDR2 is FQNEAQ. The CDR3 coding sequence is TGTGCCAGCAGTCTGTCGGTGTACGAGCAGTACTTC. It codes for CASSLSVYEQYF.

V and J are TRBV30 and TRBJ1-4; tentative D call: TRBD1 (5 bases). The CDR3 runs 17 residues. Trimming removed 0 bases at V and 5 bases at J, with 19 bases between. Germline CDR1 reads GTSNPN; CDR2 reads SVGIG (reference sequence). CDR3 sequence reads: CAWSVTGSEGFNEKLFF. The CDR3 DNA reads as TGTGCCTGGAGTGTAACAGGCTCTGAAGGATTCAATGAAAAACTGTTTTTT.

The J gene is TRBJ2-5, the V gene TRBV7-2, with a weak D call TRBD1 (5 bases). Trimming removed 8 bases from V and 1 base from J, with 8 bases in between. The germline CDR1 and CDR2 sequences are SGHTA and FQGNSA. The CDR3 is made up of 12 amino acids. DNA of the CDR3: TGTGCCAGCGGGGCGAGCCAAGAGACCCAGTACTTC. It encodes CASGASQETQYF.

V is TRBV5-4 and J is TRBJ1-5; possibly TRBD1 for D (6 bases). The germline V gene encodes CDR1 SGHNT and CDR2 YYREEE (reference sequence). V lost 6 bases to trimming and J lost 4 bases, with 17 bases between them. The CDR3 runs to 15 residues. CDR3 nucleotide sequence: TGTGCCAGCATCGACAGGTCCTCCTGGAATCAGCCCCAGCATTTT. It specifies CASIDRSSWNQPQHF.

With respect to this clone: An end of the junction differs from the germline gene, which may be a read error. This chain joins TRBV5-4 and TRBJ2-7; 7 positions match TRBD1. The germline CDR1 and CDR2 sequences are SGHNT and YYREEE (reference sequence). The CDR3 is 16 amino acids. This CDR3 is CASSLGTALGTYEQYF. Here the CDR3 DNA reads TGTGCCAGCAGTTTGGGGACAGCTCTGGGGACCTACGAGCAGTACTTC.